This T cell receptor (beta chain) emerged from a study of blood T cell repertoires in COVID-19. Authors' processing steps: Using reference gene primer amplification, nucleated cell counts were estimated. The assay was immunoSEQ multiplex PCR, and TCRdb's table has in-frame clones only and misses some. The DNA was the basis for D and trimming; V, J and clone size are from that table. The sample lists 250,000 to 350,000 clones, about 87% occurring once. This CDR3 is 15 amino acids long. Germline V gene lookup returns CDR1 MGHRA and CDR2 YSYEKL. The J segment lost 2 bases and the V segment lost 1 base, leaving 5 bases of the junction unmatched.

This receptor was identified in a woman aged 30 to 39 who had recovered from COVID-19. The sample consisted of peripheral blood. This chain connects TRBV4-1 to TRBJ2-7, with 7 nucleotides matching TRBD2. Here the CDR3 DNA reads TGCGCCAGCAGCCAAGGGGGGGGTCCTACCTACGAGCAGTACTTC. This sequence encodes CASSQGGGPTYEQYF.